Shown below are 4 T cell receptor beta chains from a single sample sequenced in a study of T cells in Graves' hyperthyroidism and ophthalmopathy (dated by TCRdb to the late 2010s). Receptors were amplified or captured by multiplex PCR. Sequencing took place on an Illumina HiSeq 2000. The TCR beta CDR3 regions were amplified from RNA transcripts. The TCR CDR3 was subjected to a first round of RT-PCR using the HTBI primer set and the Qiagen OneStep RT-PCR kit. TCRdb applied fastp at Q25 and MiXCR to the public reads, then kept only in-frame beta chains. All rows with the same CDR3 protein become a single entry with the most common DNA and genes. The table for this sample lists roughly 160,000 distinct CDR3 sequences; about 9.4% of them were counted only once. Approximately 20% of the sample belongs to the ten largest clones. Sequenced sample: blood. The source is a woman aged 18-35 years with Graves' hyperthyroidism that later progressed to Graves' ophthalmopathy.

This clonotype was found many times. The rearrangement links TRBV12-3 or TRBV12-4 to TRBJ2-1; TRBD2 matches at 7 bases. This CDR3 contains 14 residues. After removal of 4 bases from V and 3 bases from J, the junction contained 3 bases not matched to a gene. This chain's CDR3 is CASSWLAVYNEQFF. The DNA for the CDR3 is TGTGCCAGCAGTTGGCTAGCGGTCTACAATGAGCAGTTCTTC.

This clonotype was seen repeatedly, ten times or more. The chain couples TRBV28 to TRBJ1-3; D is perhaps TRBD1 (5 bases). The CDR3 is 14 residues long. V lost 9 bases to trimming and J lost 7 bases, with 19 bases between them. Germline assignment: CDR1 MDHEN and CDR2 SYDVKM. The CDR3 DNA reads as TGTGCCAGTCTGTCGGGGGTTTTGGGGAACACCATATATTTT. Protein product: CASLSGVLGNTIYF. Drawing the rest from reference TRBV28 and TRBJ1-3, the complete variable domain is DVKVTQSSRYLVKRTGEKVFLECVQDMDHENMFWYRQDPGLGLRLIYFSYDVKMKEKGDIPEGYSVSREKKERFSLILESASTNQTSMYLCASLSGVLGNTIYFGEGSWLTVV.

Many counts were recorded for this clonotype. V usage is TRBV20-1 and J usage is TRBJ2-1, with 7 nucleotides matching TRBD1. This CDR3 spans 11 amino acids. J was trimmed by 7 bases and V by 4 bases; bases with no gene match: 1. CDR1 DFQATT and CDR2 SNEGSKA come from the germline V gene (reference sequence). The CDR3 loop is CSAKQGNEQFF. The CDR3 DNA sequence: TGCAGTGCTAAACAGGGGAATGAGCAGTTCTTC.

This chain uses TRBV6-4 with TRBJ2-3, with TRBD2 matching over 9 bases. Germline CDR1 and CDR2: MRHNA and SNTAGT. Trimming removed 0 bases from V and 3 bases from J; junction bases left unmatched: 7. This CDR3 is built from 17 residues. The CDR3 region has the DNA TGTGCCAGCAGTGACTCCGGTAGCGGGAGTATGACAGATACGCAGTATTTT. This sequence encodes CASSDSGSGSMTDTQYF.